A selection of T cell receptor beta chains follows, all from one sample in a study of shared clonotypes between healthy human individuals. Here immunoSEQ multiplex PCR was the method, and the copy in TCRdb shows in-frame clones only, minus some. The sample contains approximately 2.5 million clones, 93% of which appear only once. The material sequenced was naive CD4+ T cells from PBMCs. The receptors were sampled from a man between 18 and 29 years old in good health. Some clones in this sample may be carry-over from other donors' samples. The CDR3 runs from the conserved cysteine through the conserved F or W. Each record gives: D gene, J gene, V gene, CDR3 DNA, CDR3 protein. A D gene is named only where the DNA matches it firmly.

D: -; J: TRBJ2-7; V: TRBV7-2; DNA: TGTGCCAGCAGCTTATGGGGTAGCGGAGGTAGCGAGCAGTACTTC; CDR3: CASSLWGSGGSEQYF
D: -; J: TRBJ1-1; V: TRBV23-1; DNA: TGCGCCAGCACTCCACTCGGCCTACTGAACACTGAAGCTTTCTTT; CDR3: CASTPLGLLNTEAFF
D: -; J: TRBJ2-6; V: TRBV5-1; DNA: TGCGCCAGCAGCTATAACTCTGGGGCCAACGTCCTGACTTTC; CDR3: CASSYNSGANVLTF
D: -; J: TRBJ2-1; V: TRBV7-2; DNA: TGTGCCAGCAGCTTAGGGTTCGGGCGGACCCCGGGCAATGAGCAGTTCTTC; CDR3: CASSLGFGRTPGNEQFF
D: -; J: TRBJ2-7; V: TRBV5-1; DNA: TGCGCCAGCAGCTTGGTTTCAACCTACGAGCAGTACTTC; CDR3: CASSLVSTYEQYF
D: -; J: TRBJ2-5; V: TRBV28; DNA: TGTGCCAGCAGTTTAACAGTCCAAGAGACCCAGTACTTC; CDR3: CASSLTVQETQYF
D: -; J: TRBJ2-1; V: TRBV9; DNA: TGTGCCAGCAGCGTAATGCCAGGGAGTACGTCCCGGTTCTTC; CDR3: CASSVMPGSTSRFF
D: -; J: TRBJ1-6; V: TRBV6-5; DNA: TGTGCCAGCAGCCTAAACCGCCGCCAAGGATATACCCTCCACTTT; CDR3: CASSLNRRQGYTLHF
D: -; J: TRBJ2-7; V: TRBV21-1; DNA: TGTGCCAGCAGTGTCAAGGGGGGTGGAGCCTACGAGCAGTACTTC; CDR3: CASSVKGGGAYEQYF
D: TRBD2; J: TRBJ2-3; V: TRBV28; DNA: TGTGCCAGCAGTTTAAGGGGAACCGGGACTAGCAACGACACAGATACGCAGTATTTT; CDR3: CASSLRGTGTSNDTDTQYF
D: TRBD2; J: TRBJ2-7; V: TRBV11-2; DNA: TGTGCCAGCAGCACTAGCGGGAGACGCGAGCAGTACTTC; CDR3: CASSTSGRREQYF
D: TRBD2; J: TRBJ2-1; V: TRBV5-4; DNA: TGTGCCAGCAGCTTCCCGGGACTAGCTAACAATGAGCAGTTCTTC; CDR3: CASSFPGLANNEQFF